The 11 T cell receptor beta chains in this list originate from one sample, sequenced in a study of blood T cell repertoires in COVID-19 (TCRdb year 2020). Receptor amplification or capture employed the immunoSEQ multiplex PCR assay. TCRdb provides this immuneACCESS table in a form limited to in-frame rearrangements. Some clones are lacking; in checked studies, under half of them reflect an unresolved V gene, and why the rest are absent is not known. Within this sample are 75,000 to 95,000 clones, with around nine tenths of them counted one time only. The top ten clonotypes cover roughly 5% of the sample. Sequencing was done on a sample of peripheral blood. The receptors here all came from a man aged 45-65 years with active COVID-19.

CDR3 DNA: TGTGCCAGCAGCTTAGTTGGCTCCTCGGGGGAAGAGACCCAGTACTTC. Protein product: CASSLVGSSGEETQYF. The chain couples TRBV11-2 to TRBJ2-5; TRBD2 might be the D (6 bases). Trimming left V 1 base short and J 3 bases short, with 15 bases between. The CDR3 contains 16 residues. Per germline, CDR1 SGHAT and CDR2 FQNNGV.

This chain connects TRBV6-6 to TRBJ2-7; possibly TRBD1 for D (6 bases). This CDR3 region has 16 residues. Trimming cost V 4 bases and J 2 bases, with 18 bases left between them. Germline loops: CDR1 MNHNY, CDR2 SVGAGI (reference sequence). The DNA of the CDR3 is TGTGCCAGCAGTTCAGAAAAGGTCCAGGGGACCTACGAGCAGTACTTC. Translated: CASSSEKVQGTYEQYF.

The gene calls are TRBV29-1 and TRBJ1-4; the D gene is possibly TRBD1 (6 bases). Between the trimmed V and J ends, which lost 6 bases and 8 bases, there was a span of 13 bases. Germline assignment: CDR1 SQVTM and CDR2 ANQGSEA. The CDR3 contains 12 residues. CDR3: CSVIQGPEKLFF. CDR3 nucleotide sequence: TGCAGCGTCATACAGGGACCGGAAAAACTGTTTTTT.

This clone was seen only a few times. V is TRBV20-1 and J is TRBJ1-4; 7 positions match TRBD1. With V trimmed by 3 bases and J by 10 bases, 11 bases remained unmatched. The CDR3 spans 14 residues. Germline V lookup: CDR1 DFQATT, CDR2 SNEGSKA (reference sequence). The CDR3, as DNA: TGCAGTGCTAGTTATAGCCGACAGGGCCCAAAACTGTTTTTT. Amino acid sequence: CSASYSRQGPKLFF.

The genes are TRBV2 and TRBJ1-1, with D uncertain. Deletions cut 4 bases from V and 12 bases from J, with 9 bases between. The CDR3 runs 10 residues. Germline V gene sequence: CDR1 SNHLY, CDR2 FYNNEI. CDR3 bases: TGTGCCAGCAGTGGGAGTTTGTCTTTCTTT. Encoded protein: CASSGSLSFF. The full variable domain, its missing parts supplied by reference TRBV2 and TRBJ1-1, is EPEVTQTPSHQVTQMGQEVILRCVPISNHLYFYWYRQILGQKVEFLVSFYNNEISEKSEIFDDQFSVERPDGSNFTLKIRSTKLEDSAMYFCASSGSLSFFGQGTRLTVV.

The CDR3 DNA reads TGTGCCAGCAGCTTTCCCGGACAGGGATCTGAAGCTTTCTTT. Encoded protein: CASSFPGQGSEAFF. The chain has TRBV7-9 and TRBJ1-1, with 8 bases matching TRBD1. V dropped 3 bases and J dropped 6; count of bases not matched to a gene: 6. Germline assignment: CDR1 SEHNR and CDR2 FQNEAQ (reference sequence). This CDR3 has 14 amino acids.

This clone was seen a handful of times. This sequence joins TRBV4-3 and TRBJ1-2, with a weak D call TRBD1 (5 bases). The CDR3 length is 16 residues. The ends were cut back, 0 bases at V and 4 bases at J, with 15 bases in the middle. In germline, CDR1 is LGHNA, CDR2 YSLEER. The chain's CDR3 is CASSQDRNRRGYGYTF. DNA for the CDR3: TGCGCCAGCAGCCAAGATCGGAACAGGAGGGGCTATGGCTACACCTTC.

The chain joins TRBV9 to TRBJ1-1; 9 bases align to TRBD1. The CDR3 contains 16 residues. The germline CDR1 and CDR2 sequences are SGDLS and YYNGEE. J gave up 3 bases and V 0 bases, and 6 bases lay outside the gene matches. CDR3 DNA: TGTGCCAGCAGCGTAGCACAGGGGGCGCGGGACACTGAAGCTTTCTTT. This translates into CASSVAQGARDTEAFF.

This chain links TRBV9 with TRBJ2-2, with D possibly being TRBD2 (7 bases). The V gene's germline CDR1 is SGDLS and CDR2 YYNGEE. The CDR3 covers 17 residues. The V end lost 3 bases, the J end lost 4 bases, and 19 bases lay between the germline ends. Written as DNA, the CDR3 is TGTGCCAGCAGCGAGAGGGGGGGTGAGGCGGGCACCGGGGAGCTGTTTTTT. As protein: CASSERGGEAGTGELFF.

The chain employs TRBV5-1 and TRBJ1-1; 9 nucleotides align to TRBD1. After removal of 3 bases from V and 1 base from J, the junction contained 4 bases not matched to a gene. Germline loops: CDR1 SGHRS, CDR2 YFSETQ. This CDR3 has 15 amino acids. The CDR3 loop is CASSSQGARNTEAFF. CDR3 bases: TGCGCCAGCAGCTCACAGGGGGCCCGGAACACTGAAGCTTTCTTT.

V is TRBV19 and J is TRBJ1-1; possibly TRBD1 for D (6 bases). Germline V gene lookup returns CDR1 LNHDA and CDR2 SQIVND (reference sequence). The CDR3 runs 14 residues. Trimming removed 4 bases at V and 1 base at J, with 10 bases between. The DNA for the CDR3 is TGTGCCAGTAGTAGCGGACAGACGAACACTGAAGCTTTCTTT. Translation gives CASSSGQTNTEAFF.